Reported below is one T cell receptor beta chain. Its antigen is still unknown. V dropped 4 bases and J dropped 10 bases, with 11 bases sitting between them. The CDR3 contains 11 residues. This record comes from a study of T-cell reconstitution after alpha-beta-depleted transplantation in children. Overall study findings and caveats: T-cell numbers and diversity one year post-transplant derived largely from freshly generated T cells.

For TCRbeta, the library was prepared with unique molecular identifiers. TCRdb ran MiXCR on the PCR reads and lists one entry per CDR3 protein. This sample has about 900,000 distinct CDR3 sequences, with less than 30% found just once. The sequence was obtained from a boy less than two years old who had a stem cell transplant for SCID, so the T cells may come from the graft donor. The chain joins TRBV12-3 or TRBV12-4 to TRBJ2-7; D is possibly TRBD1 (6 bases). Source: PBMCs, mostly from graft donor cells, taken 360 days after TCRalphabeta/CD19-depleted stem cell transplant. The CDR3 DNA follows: TGTGCCAGCAGTTCCGGGACACTTCAGTACTTC. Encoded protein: CASSSGTLQYF.